The 18 T cell receptor beta chains in this list originate from one sample, sequenced in a study of blood T cell repertoires in COVID-19. Some clones are missing from TCRdb's copy, which holds only in-frame ones; the method was immunoSEQ multiplex PCR. The sample gives over 300,000 clones, approximately 82% of which show up once; about 1.2% is in the top ten. The sample was peripheral blood. All receptors derive from a woman aged 45 to 65 with acute or convalescent COVID-19.

This clone appeared once. This chain connects TRBV7-2 to TRBJ2-7; 14 bases fit TRBD2. V trimming: 3 bases; J trimming: 6 bases; junction bases outside the gene matches: 10. This CDR3 has 17 residues. Germline V gene data show CDR1 as SGHTA and CDR2 as FQGNSA. The CDR3 protein is CASSLSGLAGGGAEQYV. The CDR3 DNA follows: TGTGCCAGCAGCTTGTCAGGACTAGCGGGGGGCGGGGCCGAGCAGTACGTC.

CDR3 DNA: TGTGCCAGCAGCCCACAGGGCCTATCGAACACCGGGGAGCTGTTTTTT. As protein: CASSPQGLSNTGELFF. V gene TRBV11-2 combines with J gene TRBJ2-2; the D gene is possibly TRBD1 (6 bases). The V end was cut by 5 bases, the J end by 0 bases, with 13 bases between. From germline, CDR1 is SGHAT and CDR2 FQNNGV. The CDR3 loop spans 16 amino acids. Full variable domain (outside the CDR3, taken from reference TRBV11-2 and TRBJ2-2): EAGVAQSPRYKIIEKRQSVAFWCNPISGHATLYWYQQILGQGPKLLIQFQNNGVVDDSQLPKDRFSAERLKGVDSTLKIQPAKLEDSAVYLCASSPQGLSNTGELFFGEGSRLTVL.

This clone was counted a single time. The chain uses TRBV5-8 and TRBJ1-6, with D tentatively TRBD1 (5 bases). Trimming shortened V by 0 bases and J by 7 bases, and 8 bases separated the two germline ends. Germline loops: CDR1 SGHTS, CDR2 YDEGEE. The CDR3 runs to 14 residues. CDR3 sequence: CASSLAGPNSPLHF. The CDR3 DNA sequence: TGTGCCAGCAGCTTGGCAGGGCCCAATTCACCCCTCCACTTT.

This chain's CDR3 is CASSSTGGDETQYF. CDR3 bases: TGTGCCAGCAGCTCGACAGGGGGCGATGAGACCCAGTACTTC. The chain couples TRBV5-6 to TRBJ2-5, with 10 bases fitting TRBD1. The J segment lost 5 bases and the V segment lost 3 bases, leaving 4 bases of the junction unmatched. CDR3 length: 14 residues. Germline-derived CDR1 and CDR2 are SGHDT and YYEEEE.

V usage is TRBV30 and J usage is TRBJ1-2; D may be TRBD1 (5 bases). Between the trimmed V and J ends, which lost 4 bases and 3 bases, there was a span of 12 bases. The germline V gene encodes CDR1 GTSNPN and CDR2 SVGIG (reference sequence). The CDR3 loop spans 13 amino acids. CDR3 region: CAWNQGGHYGYTF. The CDR3 DNA follows: TGTGCCTGGAACCAGGGTGGTCACTATGGCTACACCTTC.

The chain has TRBV6-5 and TRBJ2-7; TRBD1 matches 10 bases. V was pared by 6 bases and J by 6 bases, with 11 bases of the junction left unmatched. This CDR3 comprises 15 residues. Germline lookup yields CDR1 MNHEY and CDR2 SVGAGI. CDR3 protein: CASRGTSGQGGEQYV. In DNA, the CDR3 is TGTGCCAGCAGGGGGACTTCTGGACAGGGGGGCGAGCAGTACGTC.

The J gene is TRBJ1-5, the V gene TRBV28; no definite D call. The V and J ends lost 3 bases and 0 bases respectively, with 12 bases between them. This CDR3 region has 16 residues. Germline assignment: CDR1 MDHEN and CDR2 SYDVKM. The CDR3 nucleotides are TGTGCCAGCAGTTTCAGTGAGGGTTATAGCAATCAGCCCCAGCATTTT. It encodes CASSFSEGYSNQPQHF. Full variable domain (outside the CDR3, taken from reference TRBV28 and TRBJ1-5): DVKVTQSSRYLVKRTGEKVFLECVQDMDHENMFWYRQDPGLGLRLIYFSYDVKMKEKGDIPEGYSVSREKKERFSLILESASTNQTSMYLCASSFSEGYSNQPQHFGDGTRLSIL.

J is TRBJ2-6 and V is TRBV6-1; 7 nucleotides align to TRBD2. V lost 2 bases, J lost 3 bases, and 10 bases stayed unmatched. Germline V gene data show CDR1 as MNHNS and CDR2 as SASEGT. This CDR3 is built from 18 residues. CDR3 amino acids: CASSEYGGWVSGANVLTF. The CDR3 DNA follows: TGTGCCAGCAGTGAATACGGGGGGTGGGTTAGTGGGGCCAACGTCCTGACTTTC.

In DNA form, the CDR3 reads TGTGCCAGTAGTTTCCAGGACAGGGGCATTGATTCACCCCTCCACTTT. This gives the protein CASSFQDRGIDSPLHF. This rearrangement joins TRBV19 to TRBJ1-6; 9 bases are a match to TRBD1. Unmatched junction bases numbered 10, after V lost 5 bases and J lost 8 bases. CDR1 is LNHDA, CDR2 SQIVND, per germline (reference sequence). CDR3 length equals 16 residues. Full variable domain (rest looked up from reference TRBV19 and TRBJ1-6): DGGITQSPKYLFRKEGQNVTLSCEQNLNHDAMYWYRQDPGQGLRLIYYSQIVNDFQKGDIAEGYSVSREKKESFPLTVTSAQKNPTAFYLCASSFQDRGIDSPLHFGNGTRLTVT.

The V and J genes are TRBV3-1 (or the pseudogene TRBV3-2) and TRBJ1-1, with 8 bases identical to TRBD1. CDR3 length equals 12 residues. Germline values: CDR1 LGHDT, CDR2 YNNKEL (reference sequence). With 2 bases clipped from V and 8 bases from J, the junction kept 1 base outside the gene matches. CDR3 in DNA: TGTGCCAGCAGCCAATGGGACAGGGAAGCTTTCTTT. Its protein product is CASSQWDREAFF.

This clone is termed medium-sized (0.01 to 0.1%). The chain joins TRBV29-1 to TRBJ2-2; 11 bases are shared with TRBD2. The V segment lost 7 bases and the J segment 9 bases; nucleotides outside the gene matches: 10. The CDR3 contains 14 residues. Germline CDR1 and CDR2: SQVTM and ANQGSEA. The CDR3 DNA reads as TGCAGCGCTGCTACTAGCGGGAGTAGCTGGGAGCTGTTTTTT. It encodes CSAATSGSSWELFF.

The CDR3 spells CASRASGTDPNSPLHF. CDR3 DNA: TGTGCCAGCAGGGCCTCCGGGACAGACCCTAATTCACCCCTCCACTTT. This sequence joins TRBV2 and TRBJ1-6; 7 positions match TRBD1. Per the germline V gene, CDR1 is SNHLY and CDR2 is FYNNEI. This CDR3 contains 16 residues. V lost 6 bases and J lost 6; bases outside the gene matches: 11.

J is TRBJ1-4 and V is TRBV19, with 8 bases matching TRBD1. Germline V gives CDR1 LNHDA, CDR2 SQIVND (reference sequence). The length of the CDR3 is 14 residues. Losses at the gene ends were 6 bases for V and 4 bases for J; bases not matched to a gene: 4. In DNA form, the CDR3 reads TGTGCCAGTAGGGACAGGGAAGATAATGAAAAACTGTTTTTT. This gives the protein CASRDREDNEKLFF.

Here the CDR3 reads CASSPGGAGQSAFF. In nucleotides, the CDR3 is TGCGCCAGCAGCCCTGGCGGGGCAGGCCAGTCAGCTTTCTTT. The V gene is TRBV5-1, the J gene TRBJ1-1; D is perhaps TRBD1 (5 bases). Germline CDR1 and CDR2: SGHRS and YFSETQ. This CDR3 spans 14 amino acids. Trimming removed 4 bases from V and 10 bases from J, with 20 bases in between.

The chain is built from TRBV6-6 and TRBJ2-7; the match to TRBD1 covers 10 bases. Unmatched junction bases numbered 9, after V lost 7 bases and J lost 0 bases. Per the germline V gene, CDR1 is MNHNY and CDR2 is SVGAGI (reference sequence). The CDR3 runs 16 residues. The DNA for the CDR3 is TGTGCCAGCACCGCGGGGGGACAGGGGAGCTCCTACGAGCAGTACGTC. Translated: CASTAGGQGSSYEQYV.

The chain joins TRBV5-4 to TRBJ2-3; TRBD2 agrees at 10 bases. The CDR3 is 16 amino acids. V was pared by 2 bases and J by 2 bases, with 5 bases of the junction left unmatched. Germline loops: CDR1 SGHNT, CDR2 YYREEE (reference sequence). The CDR3 DNA reads as TGTGCCAGCAGCTTCGGGACTAGCGTTTTCACAGATACGCAGTATTTT. It codes for CASSFGTSVFTDTQYF.

This rearrangement joins TRBV18 to TRBJ1-2; 9 positions match TRBD1. Looked up from germline, CDR1 is KGHSH and CDR2 is LQKENI. J was trimmed by 8 bases and V by 2 bases; bases with no gene match: 6. The CDR3 spans 14 residues. CDR3 DNA sequence: TGTGCCAGCTCACCAGAAGGGACAGGGTCCGGCTACACCTTC. This codes for CASSPEGTGSGYTF. The full variable domain, rest sourced from reference TRBV18 and TRBJ1-2, is NAGVMQNPRHLVRRRGQEARLRCSPMKGHSHVYWYRQLPEEGLKFMVYLQKENIIDESGMPKERFSAEFPKEGPSILRIQQVVRGDSAAYFCASSPEGTGSGYTFGSGTRLTVV.

The DNA of the CDR3 is TGTGCCACCCAGGGGGTTGGGGACACTGAAGCTTTCTTT. Protein sequence: CATQGVGDTEAFF. This chain links TRBV2 with TRBJ1-1; the match to TRBD1 covers 7 bases. From germline, CDR1 is SNHLY and CDR2 FYNNEI. The junction had 8 bases not matched to a gene; V was cut back by 10 bases and J by 3 bases. The CDR3 has 13 amino acids.